The 12 T cell receptor beta chains below come from one sample, sequenced in a study of technical replicates of blood from several donors. TCRdb's copy holds only in-frame clones and misses some; the assay was immunoSEQ multiplex PCR. The top ten hold 0.25% of the sample, which has tens of thousands of clones, 94% seen once. Input material: T cells isolated from PBMCs. Receptors originate from a human donor in good health.

The genes are TRBV19 and TRBJ1-5; 7 bases map to TRBD1. Germline-derived CDR1 and CDR2 are LNHDA and SQIVND (reference sequence). The CDR3 totals 16 residues. With 4 bases clipped from V and 5 bases from J, the junction kept 11 bases outside the gene matches. The CDR3 sequence: CASSSGPRGGDQPQHF. Written as DNA, the CDR3 is TGTGCCAGTAGTAGCGGGCCCCGAGGGGGCGATCAGCCCCAGCATTTT.

The chain has TRBV2 and TRBJ1-6, with 9 positions matching TRBD1. This CDR3 is 14 amino acids long. V trimming: 2 bases; J trimming: 10 bases; junction bases outside the gene matches: 3. The germline V gene encodes CDR1 SNHLY and CDR2 FYNNEI. CDR3 in DNA: TGTGCCAGCAGTGAAAACAGGGGGCGATCACCCCTCCACTTT. It yields the protein CASSENRGRSPLHF.

The V call is TRBV5-1, the J call TRBJ2-1; no clear D. The CDR3 is 15 residues long. In germline, CDR1 is SGHRS, CDR2 YFSETQ. The V gene lost 0 bases and the J gene lost 0 bases, with 7 bases spanning the gap. The CDR3 is CASSLGANSYNEQFF. The CDR3 DNA is TGCGCCAGCAGCTTGGGGGCTAACTCCTACAATGAGCAGTTCTTC.

J is TRBJ1-1 and V is TRBV11-2, with D hard to call. With 6 bases removed from V and 4 bases from J, the gap between germline ends came to 12 bases. There are 13 residues in the CDR3. Germline loops: CDR1 SGHAT, CDR2 FQNNGV. CDR3 bases: TGTGCCAGCAGAAGGATGACATCCACTGAAGCTTTCTTT. As protein: CASRRMTSTEAFF.

This chain connects TRBV10-3 to TRBJ2-7; D is perhaps TRBD1 (6 bases). The V end lost 7 bases, the J end lost 0 bases, and 16 bases lay between the germline ends. Germline V gives CDR1 ENHRY, CDR2 SYGVKD. This CDR3 comprises 15 residues. CDR3 DNA: TGTGCCATCACCGATAGGACAGTAAGCTCCTACGAGCAGTACTTC. Translated: CAITDRTVSSYEQYF.

CDR3 sequence: CSATWTNEAFF. CDR3 nucleotide sequence: TGCAGTGCTACCTGGACAAATGAAGCTTTCTTT. The genes are TRBV20-1 and TRBJ1-1; maybe TRBD1 (5 bases). The CDR3 covers 11 residues. The germline gives CDR1 DFQATT, CDR2 SNEGSKA (reference sequence). Trimming removed 4 bases from V and 7 bases from J, with 10 bases in between.

V gene TRBV4-2 combines with J gene TRBJ1-2; D unresolved. This CDR3 has 14 amino acids. Trimming took off 11 bases at V and 0 bases at J, with 16 bases between the two ends. Germline loops: CDR1 LGHNA, CDR2 YNFKEQ. The CDR3 sequence is CAGTGGGTNYGYTF. Written as DNA, the CDR3 is TGTGCCGGAACCGGCGGAGGGACTAACTATGGCTACACCTTC.

V gene TRBV6-6 combines with J gene TRBJ2-7, with 7 bases lining up with TRBD1. With 9 bases clipped from V and 0 bases from J, the junction kept 14 bases outside the gene matches. CDR1 and CDR2 (germline): MNHNY, SVGAGI (reference sequence). The CDR3 extends over 16 amino acids. The CDR3 coding sequence is TGTGCCAGTCAATTAGCGAACAGGGGCCTCTCCTACGAGCAGTACTTC. The encoded protein is CASQLANRGLSYEQYF.

The chain uses TRBV4-2 and TRBJ2-7, with a possible D match to TRBD2 (5 bases). Trimming cost V 2 bases and J 6 bases, with 17 bases left between them. Per germline, CDR1 LGHNA and CDR2 YNFKEQ. This CDR3 spans 15 amino acids. The CDR3 loop is CASSQPLRGLREQYF. CDR3 coding DNA: TGTGCCAGCAGCCAACCTCTCCGGGGTTTACGCGAGCAGTACTTC.

The rearrangement uses TRBV5-1 and TRBJ2-5, with TRBD1 identical over 7 bases. Germline values: CDR1 SGHRS, CDR2 YFSETQ. The CDR3 is 14 residues long. V dropped 7 bases and J dropped 5; count of bases not matched to a gene: 11. The CDR3 coding sequence is TGCGCCAGCGATACTACAGGGGCCGGTGAGACCCAGTACTTC. Translated, it gives CASDTTGAGETQYF.

The rearrangement uses TRBV7-9 and TRBJ2-3; D might be TRBD2 (5 bases). CDR3 length: 15 residues. The germline CDR1 and CDR2 sequences are SEHNR and FQNEAQ (reference sequence). Trimming took off 0 bases at V and 0 bases at J, with 7 bases between the two ends. In nucleotides, the CDR3 is TGTGCCAGCAGCTTAGCGAGCGGTAGCACAGATACGCAGTATTTT. Its translation is CASSLASGSTDTQYF.

This sequence joins TRBV6-5 and TRBJ1-3, with TRBD1 matching 7 bases. Germline CDR1 and CDR2: MNHEY and SVGAGI. V shed 5 bases, J shed 4 bases, and the junction held 5 bases outside the gene matches. The CDR3 runs 14 residues. The CDR3 here is CASSRGGQGNTIYF. The CDR3 bases are TGTGCCAGCAGTCGGGGGGGACAGGGAAACACCATATATTTT.